The 19 T cell receptor beta chains below all came from one sample that was sequenced in a study of blood T cell repertoires in COVID-19. The protocol was immunoSEQ multiplex PCR, while the TCRdb copy is restricted to in-frame clones and leaves out a portion. The profile shows about 50,000 clones, approximately 82% of them singletons. The specimen was peripheral blood. These receptors were collected from an elderly woman with acute or convalescent COVID-19.

This sequence joins TRBV19 and TRBJ2-3; D is possibly TRBD2 (5 bases). Germline values: CDR1 LNHDA, CDR2 SQIVND (reference sequence). The CDR3 spans 13 residues. The V gene lost 4 bases and the J gene lost 2 bases, with 7 bases spanning the gap. CDR3 in amino acids: CASSRGDTDTQYF. The CDR3 region has the DNA TGTGCCAGTAGTAGGGGAGACACAGATACGCAGTATTTT.

The table lists this clone with a few counts. CDR3 DNA: TGCGCCAGCAGCTTGGCTCAGTACCCAAACGAGCAGTACTTC. Translation: CASSLAQYPNEQYF. V gene TRBV5-1 combines with J gene TRBJ2-7, with unresolved D. In germline, CDR1 is SGHRS, CDR2 YFSETQ. The CDR3 is 14 amino acids. V lost 0 bases, J lost 5 bases, and 12 bases lay in between.

The chain is built from TRBV10-2 and TRBJ1-1; D unclear. This CDR3 contains 13 residues. V was shortened by 11 bases and J by 2 bases, with 15 bases between the two germline ends. Per the germline V gene, CDR1 is WSHSY and CDR2 is SAAADI. Here the CDR3 reads CAVSRGGNTEAFF. CDR3 DNA sequence: TGCGCCGTTAGCCGTGGAGGAAACACTGAAGCTTTCTTT.

The chain joins TRBV5-1 to TRBJ1-1, with 8 bases identical to TRBD1. The germline CDR1 and CDR2 sequences are SGHRS and YFSETQ. V shed 4 bases, J shed 8 bases, and the junction held 4 bases outside the gene matches. CDR3 length equals 12 residues. The CDR3 DNA is TGCGCCAGCAGCGAACCAGGGGGCGAAGCTTTCTTT. Amino acids: CASSEPGGEAFF.

The chain recombines TRBV6-5 with TRBJ2-5, with TRBD1 as a possible D gene (6 bases). Trimming removed 1 base from V and 2 bases from J, with 8 bases in between. The CDR3 runs 14 residues. Germline V lookup: CDR1 MNHEY, CDR2 SVGAGI. For the CDR3, the DNA is TGTGCCAGCAGTTACTTCCAGGGGCAAGAGACCCAGTACTTC. This encodes CASSYFQGQETQYF.

This clone was seen a handful of times. The chain carries TRBV11-2 and TRBJ2-2; D perhaps matches TRBD1 (6 bases). Between the trimmed V and J ends, which lost 6 bases and 4 bases, there was a span of 12 bases. The CDR3 contains 14 residues. Germline lookup yields CDR1 SGHAT and CDR2 FQNNGV. The CDR3, as DNA: TGTGCCAGCAGACGTTCAGGGGCCACCGGGGAGCTGTTTTTT. As protein: CASRRSGATGELFF.

The chain combines TRBV7-3 with TRBJ2-1; tentatively, D is TRBD2 (6 bases). Trimming removed 3 bases from V and 7 bases from J, with 13 bases in between. The CDR3 has 14 residues. The germline V gene encodes CDR1 SGHTA and CDR2 FQGTGA. The DNA of the CDR3 is TGTGCCAGCAGCTTTGAAGGGAGGATGAATGAGCAGTTCTTC. It translates to CASSFEGRMNEQFF.

The rearrangement links TRBV6-4 to TRBJ1-6, with D uncertain. V lost 4 bases, J lost 5 bases, and 6 bases lay in between. Germline CDR1 MRHNA, CDR2 SNTAGT. The length of the CDR3 is 13 residues. As DNA, the CDR3 is TGTGCCAGCAGTGCGGAGGATAATTCACCCCTCCACTTT. It encodes CASSAEDNSPLHF.

CDR3 region: CASSLLRLNTEAFF. In DNA, the CDR3 is TGTGCCAGCAGCTTGTTGCGATTAAACACTGAAGCTTTCTTT. The gene calls are TRBV5-6 and TRBJ1-1, with no clear D. Germline CDR1 SGHDT, CDR2 YYEEEE. The CDR3 is 14 residues long. Trimming stripped 1 base from V and 2 bases from J, with 9 bases between.

The chain couples TRBV2 to TRBJ2-5; 7 bases are a match to TRBD1. Trimming cost V 6 bases and J 3 bases; bases outside gene matches: 7. CDR1 and CDR2 from the germline V gene are SNHLY and FYNNEI. The CDR3 contains 14 residues. The CDR3 nucleotides are TGTGCCAGCAGCCCCGACAGGGTTGAAGAGACCCAGTACTTC. Its translation: CASSPDRVEETQYF. The full variable domain, its missing parts supplied by reference TRBV2 and TRBJ2-5, is EPEVTQTPSHQVTQMGQEVILRCVPISNHLYFYWYRQILGQKVEFLVSFYNNEISEKSEIFDDQFSVERPDGSNFTLKIRSTKLEDSAMYFCASSPDRVEETQYFGPGTRLLVL.

This clone appeared a single time. The rearrangement links TRBV6-6 to TRBJ1-1, with unresolved D. This CDR3 spans 15 amino acids. The V gene's germline CDR1 is MNHNY and CDR2 SVGAGI (reference sequence). The V and J ends lost 0 bases and 2 bases respectively, with 10 bases between them. The CDR3 protein is CASSYSNSRNTEAFF. CDR3 DNA sequence: TGTGCCAGCAGTTACTCGAACAGTAGAAACACTGAAGCTTTCTTT.

The genes are TRBV5-1 and TRBJ1-5, with no clear D. Trimming removed 3 bases at V and 8 bases at J, with 18 bases between. Germline V CDR1 and CDR2: SGHRS, YFSETQ. This CDR3 is 15 amino acids long. In DNA form, the CDR3 reads TGCGCCAGCAGCTATCGCAGCATGCTCGGGGAGCCCCAGCATTTT. Amino acids: CASSYRSMLGEPQHF.

The gene calls are TRBV7-2 and TRBJ1-1, with 7 bases fitting TRBD1. The V gene's germline CDR1 is SGHTA and CDR2 FQGNSA. The CDR3 runs 13 residues. Unmatched junction bases numbered 5, after V lost 5 bases and J lost 5 bases. The CDR3 loop is CASSRGQFTEAFF. The CDR3 DNA is TGTGCCAGCAGCAGGGGACAGTTTACTGAAGCTTTCTTT.

This clone was picked up a small number of times. The chain recombines TRBV4-2 with TRBJ1-1, with TRBD1 as a possible D gene (5 bases). Looked up from germline, CDR1 is LGHNA and CDR2 is YNFKEQ. Trimming took 5 bases from V and 0 from J, leaving 13 bases between them. The CDR3 loop spans 15 amino acids. In nucleotides, the CDR3 is TGTGCCAGCAGCTTAAACCGACAGTTGAACACTGAAGCTTTCTTT. Translated, it gives CASSLNRQLNTEAFF.

The chain combines TRBV2 with TRBJ2-7; 8 nucleotides match TRBD1. The trim removed 5 bases at V and 2 bases at J, leaving 2 bases unmatched. This CDR3 is 13 amino acids long. Looked up from germline, CDR1 is SNHLY and CDR2 is FYNNEI. The CDR3 nucleotides are TGTGCCAGCAGTCCACAGGGGGCCTACGAGCAGTACTTC. Translated: CASSPQGAYEQYF.

This chain joins TRBV5-1 and TRBJ1-5; 10 bases align to TRBD1. Trimming took 3 bases from V and 1 from J; bases not matched to a gene: 4. The CDR3 covers 16 residues. CDR1 SGHRS and CDR2 YFSETQ come from the germline V gene. The CDR3 DNA reads as TGCGCCAGCAGCTCCGGGACAGGGGAGAGCAATCAGCCCCAGCATTTT. Amino acids: CASSSGTGESNQPQHF.

The chain uses TRBV11-2 and TRBJ2-5, with TRBD2 matching over 11 bases. CDR1 is SGHAT, CDR2 FQNNGV, per germline. This CDR3 has 17 amino acids. V shed 5 bases and J 2 bases; nucleotides not matched to a gene: 10. CDR3 bases: TGTGCCAGCAGCGCCTTTGGGGCTAGCGGGGGGCAAGAGACCCAGTACTTC. This codes for CASSAFGASGGQETQYF.

The chain links TRBV6-5 to TRBJ2-5; 7 bases map to TRBD2. V shed 2 bases and J 5 bases; nucleotides not matched to a gene: 11. The V gene's germline CDR1 is MNHEY and CDR2 SVGAGI. The CDR3 totals 16 residues. As DNA, the CDR3 is TGTGCCAGCAGTTACACCCGCCGGGGGGTCGGTGAGACCCAGTACTTC. Protein: CASSYTRRGVGETQYF.

This clone appeared once. The CDR3 protein is CASSTSGGDNEQFF. Here the CDR3 DNA reads TGTGCCAGCAGCACAAGCGGGGGGGACAATGAGCAGTTCTTC. The chain links TRBV7-8 to TRBJ2-1; 10 nucleotides line up with TRBD2. Germline CDR1 SGHVS, CDR2 FQNEAQ. J lost 5 bases, V lost 5 bases, and 3 bases had no gene match. The CDR3 extends over 14 amino acids.